Listed below are T cell receptor beta chains from one sample, sequenced in a study of T cell responses to AZD1222 COVID-19 vaccine. Profiling relied on immunoSEQ multiplex PCR, and the TCRdb table lists in-frame clones only, not all of them. The table records roughly 130,000 clones, 87% of them present only once. The sequenced sample was peripheral blood, obtained on day 0 of AZD1222 vaccination. The receptor source for this set is an adult in good health. Each CDR3 is given with its conserved first and last residue. Fields, in order: J gene, clone size, V gene, D gene, CDR3 protein, CDR3 DNA. The D gene is left open where the match is weak. For some rows the clone size is stated as once, few or many, or as a class when expanded; others skip it.

>TRBJ2-2|.|TRBV5-4|.
CASSRQETRATGELFF
TGTGCCAGCAGCAGACAGGAGACTCGAGCCACCGGGGAGCTGTTTTTT
>TRBJ1-1|.|TRBV18|.
CASSPQGVTEAFF
TGTGCCAGCTCACCCCAAGGGGTTACTGAAGCTTTCTTT
>TRBJ2-7|.|TRBV4-2|TRBD1
CASSQDPTGGRGVREQYF
TGTGCCAGCAGCCAAGATCCAACAGGGGGTCGGGGTGTGAGGGAGCAGTACTTC
>TRBJ1-5|.|TRBV28|TRBD1
CASSSAGRGRQPQHF
TGTGCCAGCAGTTCGGCCGGCAGGGGGAGGCAGCCCCAGCATTTT
>TRBJ2-7|.|TRBV7-9|TRBD1
CASSAPGQLGYEQYF
TGTGCCAGCAGCGCTCCGGGACAGCTAGGCTACGAGCAGTACTTC
>TRBJ2-7|.|TRBV5-1|.
CASSLESSYEQYF
TGCGCCAGCAGCTTGGAAAGCTCCTACGAGCAGTACTTC
>TRBJ2-2|.|TRBV5-8|.
CASRRKPGAEELFF
TGTGCCAGCAGGAGAAAACCCGGGGCGGAGGAGCTGTTTTTT
>TRBJ1-1|once|TRBV7-3|.
CASSLTWDGEAFF
TGTGCCAGCAGCTTAACCTGGGACGGTGAAGCTTTCTTT
>TRBJ1-1|.|TRBV12-3/TRBV12-4|.
CASSAMGTEAFF
TGTGCCAGCAGTGCCATGGGTACTGAAGCTTTCTTT
>TRBJ1-1|.|TRBV19|.
CASILEGDTEAFF
TGTGCCAGTATCTTGGAGGGTGACACTGAAGCTTTCTTT
>TRBJ2-1|.|TRBV5-4|TRBD2
CASSTLAGGSYNEQFF
TGTGCCAGCAGCACCTTAGCGGGGGGTTCCTACAATGAGCAGTTCTTC
>TRBJ2-5|.|TRBV5-8|.
CASSLGRPRFQETQYF
TGTGCCAGCAGCTTGGGCCGACCAAGGTTCCAAGAGACCCAGTACTTC
>TRBJ2-5|.|TRBV10-3|.
CASNRGLGETQYF
TGTGCCAGCAACCGCGGGTTGGGGGAGACCCAGTACTTC
>TRBJ1-1|.|TRBV7-9|.
CASSPPLSSWNTEAFF
TGTGCCAGCAGCCCCCCTTTAAGCTCTTGGAACACTGAAGCTTTCTTT
>TRBJ2-7|.|TRBV18|TRBD1
CASSRDSSYEQYF
TGTGCCAGCTCACGGGACAGCTCCTACGAGCAGTACTTC
>TRBJ1-2|.|TRBV29-1|TRBD1
CGTGTGRAGAF
TGCGGCACCGGGACAGGGCGAGCAGGAGCCTTC
>TRBJ2-5|.|TRBV9|.
CASSPTWGGLQETQYF
TGTGCCAGCAGCCCCACCTGGGGGGGCCTACAAGAGACCCAGTACTTC
>TRBJ2-5|.|TRBV7-3|TRBD2
CASSSSGGAQETQYF
TGTGCCAGCAGCTCTAGCGGGGGGGCTCAAGAGACCCAGTACTTC
>TRBJ1-5|.|TRBV5-6|TRBD1
CASSSGQGNQPQHF
TGTGCCAGCAGCTCGGGACAGGGCAATCAGCCCCAGCATTTT
>TRBJ2-1|.|TRBV11-3|.
CASSLVPSRGLNEQFF
TGTGCCAGCAGCTTAGTCCCGTCTCGCGGACTCAATGAGCAGTTCTTC
>TRBJ2-7|once|TRBV3-1/TRBV3-2|.
CASSRIGAYEQYF
TGTGCCAGCAGCCGAATCGGCGCCTACGAGCAGTACTTC
>TRBJ1-2|few|TRBV21-1|.
CAPFDGGYTF
TGTGCCCCCTTTGACGGGGGCTACACCTTC
>TRBJ1-5|.|TRBV7-8|.
CASSLELFSQPQHF
TGTGCCAGCAGCTTAGAATTATTCTCTCAGCCCCAGCATTTT
>TRBJ2-3|.|TRBV4-1|.
CASSPTPARTDTQYF
TGCGCCAGCAGCCCGACGCCGGCGCGCACAGATACGCAGTATTTT
>TRBJ1-5|few|TRBV3-1/TRBV3-2|TRBD1
CASSRDRDQPQHF
TGTGCCAGCAGCCGAGACAGGGATCAGCCCCAGCATTTT
>TRBJ1-6|.|TRBV9|.
CASSVDSSYNSPLHF
TGTGCCAGCAGCGTAGACAGCTCCTATAATTCACCCCTCCACTTT
>TRBJ1-5|.|TRBV28|.
CASSLDSGNQPQHF
TGTGCCAGCAGTTTGGACAGTGGCAATCAGCCCCAGCATTTT
>TRBJ1-4|.|TRBV5-1|TRBD1
CASRGTGEEKLFF
TGCGCCAGCAGGGGGACAGGGGAGGAAAAACTGTTTTTT
>TRBJ2-1|.|TRBV9|TRBD1
CASSVVRGHLFF
TGTGCCAGCAGCGTAGTCAGGGGGCACCTGTTCTTC
>TRBJ1-4|.|TRBV7-9|.
CASGRAVEKLFF
TGTGCCAGTGGGAGGGCCGTTGAAAAACTGTTTTTT
>TRBJ1-4|.|TRBV7-7|TRBD1
CASSTDRGEKLFF
TGTGCCAGCAGCACGGACAGGGGGGAAAAACTGTTTTTT
>TRBJ2-3|.|TRBV7-9|.
CASSLVSWQSTDTQYF
TGTGCCAGCAGCTTAGTGAGTTGGCAGAGCACAGATACGCAGTATTTT
>TRBJ1-1|.|TRBV27|.
CASSSGWGRGTEAFF
TGTGCCAGCAGTTCAGGGTGGGGGCGGGGGACTGAAGCTTTCTTT
>TRBJ1-2|.|TRBV6-5|.
CASSPWASSPGYTF
TGTGCCAGCAGCCCCTGGGCCAGCTCTCCTGGCTACACCTTC
>TRBJ1-2|.|TRBV27|.
CASSFRGGNNYGYTF
TGTGCCAGCAGTTTTCGAGGGGGAAACAACTATGGCTACACCTTC
>TRBJ1-6|once|TRBV19|.
CASNKTPGQVNSPLHF
TGTGCCAGTAACAAGACTCCGGGACAAGTTAATTCACCCCTCCACTTT
>TRBJ1-6|.|TRBV7-6|.
CASSLAPVGQRSSPLHF
TGTGCCAGCAGCTTAGCGCCTGTGGGCCAGCGTTCCTCACCCCTCCACTTT
>TRBJ2-3|.|TRBV18|.
CASSPPDSITDTQYF
TGTGCCAGCTCACCACCGGACAGTATCACAGATACGCAGTATTTT
>TRBJ1-1|once|TRBV6-5|.
CASSYFAAGNTEAFF
TGTGCCAGCAGTTATTTTGCAGCCGGGAACACTGAAGCTTTCTTT
>TRBJ2-7|.|TRBV7-9|TRBD1
CASRDPGQGSYEQYF
TGTGCCAGCAGAGACCCGGGACAGGGGTCCTACGAGCAGTACTTC
>TRBJ1-1|.|TRBV6-2/TRBV6-3|.
CASSSGRGNTEAFF
TGTGCCAGCAGTTCGGGGCGCGGGAACACTGAAGCTTTCTTT
>TRBJ2-1|once|TRBV11-3|TRBD2
CASSKGLAGGPEQFF
TGTGCCAGCAGCAAGGGACTAGCGGGGGGGCCCGAGCAGTTCTTC
>TRBJ1-6|medium-sized|TRBV6-1|.
CASSERSRAASPLHF
TGTGCCAGCAGTGAAAGGAGCAGGGCGGCTTCACCCCTCCACTTT
>TRBJ2-7|.|TRBV5-4|.
CASTSQVDEQYF
TGTGCCAGCACCTCCCAGGTGGACGAGCAGTACTTC
>TRBJ2-2|.|TRBV5-1|.
CASSFGLTGNTGELFF
TGCGCCAGCAGCTTCGGCCTGACAGGGAACACCGGGGAGCTGTTTTTT
>TRBJ1-3|.|TRBV18|TRBD1
CASSAGQGGSGNTIYF
TGTGCCAGCTCAGCGGGACAGGGAGGCTCTGGAAACACCATATATTTT
>TRBJ2-5|.|TRBV29-1|TRBD1
CSVPGQGEETQYF
TGCAGCGTCCCGGGACAGGGGGAAGAGACCCAGTACTTC
>TRBJ1-5|.|TRBV7-3|.
CASSLTPHNQPQHF
TGTGCCAGCAGCTTAACCCCACACAATCAGCCCCAGCATTTT
>TRBJ2-3|.|TRBV9|.
CASSVPGLTDTQYF
TGTGCCAGCAGCGTACCCGGGCTCACAGATACGCAGTATTTT
>TRBJ2-7|.|TRBV20-1|.
CSAGRDEQYF
TGCAGTGCGGGGCGGGACGAGCAGTACTTC
>TRBJ1-5|.|TRBV6-5|.
CASTQGSNQPQHF
TGTGCCAGCACTCAGGGTAGCAATCAGCCCCAGCATTTT
>TRBJ2-5|.|TRBV14|TRBD2
CASSRRGGGPRRETQYF
TGTGCCAGCAGCCGGCGTGGCGGGGGGCCCCGGCGGGAGACCCAGTACTTC